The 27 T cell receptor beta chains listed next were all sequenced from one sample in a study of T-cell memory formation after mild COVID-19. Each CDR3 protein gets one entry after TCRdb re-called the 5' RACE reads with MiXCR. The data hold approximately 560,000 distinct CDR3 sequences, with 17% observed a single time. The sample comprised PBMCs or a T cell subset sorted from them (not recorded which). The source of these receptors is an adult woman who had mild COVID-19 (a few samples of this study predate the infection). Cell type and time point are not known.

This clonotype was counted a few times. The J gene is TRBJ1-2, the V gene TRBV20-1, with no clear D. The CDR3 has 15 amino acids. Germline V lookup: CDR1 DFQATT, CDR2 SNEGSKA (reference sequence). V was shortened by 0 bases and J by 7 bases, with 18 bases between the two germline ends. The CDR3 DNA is TGCAGTGCTAGAGATTACAAGGGATCTGGGAGTGGCTACACCTTC. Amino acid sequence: CSARDYKGSGSGYTF.

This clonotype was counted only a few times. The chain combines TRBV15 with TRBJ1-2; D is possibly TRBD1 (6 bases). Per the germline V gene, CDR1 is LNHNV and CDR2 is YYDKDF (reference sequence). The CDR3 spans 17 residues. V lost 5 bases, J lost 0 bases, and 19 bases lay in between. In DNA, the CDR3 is TGTGCCACCAGCCTCTCCCGGCAGGGGACAACTAACTATGGCTACACCTTC. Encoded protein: CATSLSRQGTTNYGYTF.

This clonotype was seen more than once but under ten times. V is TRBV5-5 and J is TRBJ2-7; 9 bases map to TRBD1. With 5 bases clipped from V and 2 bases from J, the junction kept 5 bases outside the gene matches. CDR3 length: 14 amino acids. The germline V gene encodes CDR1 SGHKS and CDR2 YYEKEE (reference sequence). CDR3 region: CASRQRQGAYEQYF. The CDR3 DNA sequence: TGTGCCAGCAGGCAGCGACAGGGGGCCTACGAGCAGTACTTC. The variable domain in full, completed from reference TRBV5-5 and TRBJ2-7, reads DAGVTQSPTHLIKTRGQQVTLRCSPISGHKSVSWYQQVLGQGPQFIFQYYEKEERGRGNFPDRFSARQFPNYSSELNVNALLLGDSALYLCASRQRQGAYEQYFGPGTRLTVT.

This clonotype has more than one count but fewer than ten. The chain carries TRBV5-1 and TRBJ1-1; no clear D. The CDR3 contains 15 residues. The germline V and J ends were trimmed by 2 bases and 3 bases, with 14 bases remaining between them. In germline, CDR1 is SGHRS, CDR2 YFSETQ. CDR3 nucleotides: TGCGCCAGCAGCTTACGACGGACTACTGACACTGAAGCTTTCTTT. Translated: CASSLRRTTDTEAFF.

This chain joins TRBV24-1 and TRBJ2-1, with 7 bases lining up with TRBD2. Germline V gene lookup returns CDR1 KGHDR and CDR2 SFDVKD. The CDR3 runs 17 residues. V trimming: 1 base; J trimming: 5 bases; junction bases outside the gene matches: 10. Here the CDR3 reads CATSDFRASGVNNEQFF. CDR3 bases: TGTGCCACCAGTGATTTTCGTGCCAGCGGGGTCAACAATGAGCAGTTCTTC.

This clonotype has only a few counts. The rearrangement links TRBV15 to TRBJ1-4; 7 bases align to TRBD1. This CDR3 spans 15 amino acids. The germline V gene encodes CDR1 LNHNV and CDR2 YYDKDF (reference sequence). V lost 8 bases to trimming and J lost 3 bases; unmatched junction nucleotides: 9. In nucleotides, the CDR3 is TGTGCCACCCGCCCCCTCGACAGGGCTAATGAAAAACTGTTTTTT. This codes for CATRPLDRANEKLFF.

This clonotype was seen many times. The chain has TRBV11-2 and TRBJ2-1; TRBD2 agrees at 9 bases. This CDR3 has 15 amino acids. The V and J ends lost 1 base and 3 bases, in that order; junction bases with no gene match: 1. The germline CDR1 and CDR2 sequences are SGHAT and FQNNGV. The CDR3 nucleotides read TGTGCCAGCAGCTTAGGGCGGGGGGGCTACAATGAGCAGTTCTTC. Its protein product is CASSLGRGGYNEQFF.

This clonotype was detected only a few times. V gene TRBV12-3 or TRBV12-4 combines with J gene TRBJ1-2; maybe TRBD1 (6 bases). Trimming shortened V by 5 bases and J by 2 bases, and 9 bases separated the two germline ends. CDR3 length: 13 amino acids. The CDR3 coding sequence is TGTGCCAGCAGTATCCAGGGGAACTATGGCTACACCTTC. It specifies CASSIQGNYGYTF.

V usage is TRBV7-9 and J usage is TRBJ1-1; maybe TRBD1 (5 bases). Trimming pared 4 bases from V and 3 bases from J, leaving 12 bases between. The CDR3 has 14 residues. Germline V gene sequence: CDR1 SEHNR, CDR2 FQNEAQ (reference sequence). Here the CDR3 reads CASSWDSGYTEAFF. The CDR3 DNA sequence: TGTGCCAGCAGCTGGGACTCGGGTTACACTGAAGCTTTCTTT.

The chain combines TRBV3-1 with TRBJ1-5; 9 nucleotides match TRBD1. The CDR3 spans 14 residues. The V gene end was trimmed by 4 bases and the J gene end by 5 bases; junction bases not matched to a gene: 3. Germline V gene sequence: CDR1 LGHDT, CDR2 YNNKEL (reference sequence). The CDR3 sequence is CASSPDRGDQPQHF. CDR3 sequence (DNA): TGTGCCAGCAGCCCGGACAGGGGAGATCAGCCCCAGCATTTT.

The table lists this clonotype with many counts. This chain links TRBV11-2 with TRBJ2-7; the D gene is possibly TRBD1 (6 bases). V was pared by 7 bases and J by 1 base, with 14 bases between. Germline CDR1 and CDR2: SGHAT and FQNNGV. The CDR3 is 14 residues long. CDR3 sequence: CASIPPDRSYEQYF. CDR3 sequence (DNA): TGTGCCAGCATCCCTCCAGACAGGTCCTACGAGCAGTACTTC.

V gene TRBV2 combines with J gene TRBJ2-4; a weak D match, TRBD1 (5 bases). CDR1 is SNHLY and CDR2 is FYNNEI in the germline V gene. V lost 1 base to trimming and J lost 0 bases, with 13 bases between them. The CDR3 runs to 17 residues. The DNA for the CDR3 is TGTGCCAGCAGTGAAGAACACAGGAATCTAGCCAAAAACATTCAGTACTTC. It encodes CASSEEHRNLAKNIQYF.

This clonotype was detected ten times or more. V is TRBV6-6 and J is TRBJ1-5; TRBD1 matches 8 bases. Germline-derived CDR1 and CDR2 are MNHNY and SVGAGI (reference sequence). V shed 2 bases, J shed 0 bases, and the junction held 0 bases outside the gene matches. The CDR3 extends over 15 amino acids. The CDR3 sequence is CASSYDRGSNQPQHF. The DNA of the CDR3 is TGTGCCAGCAGTTACGACAGGGGTAGCAATCAGCCCCAGCATTTT.

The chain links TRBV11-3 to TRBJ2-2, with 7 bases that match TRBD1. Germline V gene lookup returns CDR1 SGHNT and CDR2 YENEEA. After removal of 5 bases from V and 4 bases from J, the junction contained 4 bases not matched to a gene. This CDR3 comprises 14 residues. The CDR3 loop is CASSDRDSTGELFF. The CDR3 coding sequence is TGTGCCAGCAGCGACCGGGACAGCACCGGGGAGCTGTTTTTT.

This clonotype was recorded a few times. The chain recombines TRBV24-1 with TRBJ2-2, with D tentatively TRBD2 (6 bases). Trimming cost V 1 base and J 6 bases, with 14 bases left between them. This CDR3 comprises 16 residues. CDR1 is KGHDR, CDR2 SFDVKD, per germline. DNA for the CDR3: TGTGCCACCAGTGATTTAGGGGACTCCCTTGCCGGGGAGCTGTTTTTT. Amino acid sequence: CATSDLGDSLAGELFF.

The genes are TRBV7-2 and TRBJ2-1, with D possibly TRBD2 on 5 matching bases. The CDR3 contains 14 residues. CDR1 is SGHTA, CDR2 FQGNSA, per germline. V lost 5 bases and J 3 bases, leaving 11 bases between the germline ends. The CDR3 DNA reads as TGTGCCAGCAGCCCCCGGGGAGTCTACAATGAGCAGTTCTTC. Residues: CASSPRGVYNEQFF.

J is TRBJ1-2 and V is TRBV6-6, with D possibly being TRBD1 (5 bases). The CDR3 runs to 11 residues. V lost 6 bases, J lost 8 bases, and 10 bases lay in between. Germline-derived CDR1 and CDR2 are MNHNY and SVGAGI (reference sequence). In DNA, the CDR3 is TGTGCCAGCAGAGGAGGGGAAGGCTACACCTTC. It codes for CASRGGEGYTF.

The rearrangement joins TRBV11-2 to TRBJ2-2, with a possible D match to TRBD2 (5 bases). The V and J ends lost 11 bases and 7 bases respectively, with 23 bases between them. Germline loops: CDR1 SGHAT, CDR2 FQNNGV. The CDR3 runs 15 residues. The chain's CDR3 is CAVRRDRSEGGELFF. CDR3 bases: TGTGCCGTCCGAAGGGATCGCTCCGAGGGCGGGGAGCTGTTTTTT. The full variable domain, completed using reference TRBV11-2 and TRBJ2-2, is EAGVAQSPRYKIIEKRQSVAFWCNPISGHATLYWYQQILGQGPKLLIQFQNNGVVDDSQLPKDRFSAERLKGVDSTLKIQPAKLEDSAVYLCAVRRDRSEGGELFFGEGSRLTVL.

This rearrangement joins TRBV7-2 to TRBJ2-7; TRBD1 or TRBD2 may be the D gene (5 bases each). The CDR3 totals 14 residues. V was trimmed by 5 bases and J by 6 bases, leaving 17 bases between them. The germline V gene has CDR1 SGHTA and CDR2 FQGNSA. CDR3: CASSDLGEFREQYF. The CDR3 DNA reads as TGTGCCAGCAGCGATCTGGGGGAGTTCCGCGAGCAGTACTTC.

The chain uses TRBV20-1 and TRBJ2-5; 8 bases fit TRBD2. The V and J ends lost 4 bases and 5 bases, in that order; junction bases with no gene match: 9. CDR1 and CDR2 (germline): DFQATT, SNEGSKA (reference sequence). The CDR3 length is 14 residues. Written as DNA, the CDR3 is TGCAGTGCTAAAGCGGGGGCTCCTCAGGAGACCCAGTACTTC. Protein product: CSAKAGAPQETQYF.

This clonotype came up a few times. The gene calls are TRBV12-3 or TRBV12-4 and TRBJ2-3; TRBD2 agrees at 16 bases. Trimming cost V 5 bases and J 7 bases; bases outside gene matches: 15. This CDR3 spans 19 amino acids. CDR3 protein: CASSPALGTSGGAGNTQYF. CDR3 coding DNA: TGTGCCAGCAGTCCCGCCCTAGGGACTAGCGGGGGGGCGGGGAATACGCAGTATTTT.

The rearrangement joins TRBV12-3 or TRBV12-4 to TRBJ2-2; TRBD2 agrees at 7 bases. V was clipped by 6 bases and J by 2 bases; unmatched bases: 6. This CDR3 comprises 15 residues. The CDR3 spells CASSLGGDNTGELFF. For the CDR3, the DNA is TGTGCCAGCAGCCTTGGGGGGGATAACACCGGGGAGCTGTTTTTT.

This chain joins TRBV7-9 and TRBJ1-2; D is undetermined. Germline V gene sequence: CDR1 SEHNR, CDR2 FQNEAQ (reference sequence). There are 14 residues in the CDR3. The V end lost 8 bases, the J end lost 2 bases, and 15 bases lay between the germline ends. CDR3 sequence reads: CASSETGANYGYTF. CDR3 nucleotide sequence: TGTGCCAGCTCCGAGACGGGAGCCAACTATGGCTACACCTTC.

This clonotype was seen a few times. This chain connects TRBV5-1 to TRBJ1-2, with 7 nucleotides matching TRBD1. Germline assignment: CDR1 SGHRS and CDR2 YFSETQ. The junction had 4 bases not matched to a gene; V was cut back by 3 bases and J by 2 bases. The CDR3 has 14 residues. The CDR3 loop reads CASSYLGQNYGYTF. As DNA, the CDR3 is TGCGCCAGCAGCTATCTGGGACAGAACTATGGCTACACCTTC.

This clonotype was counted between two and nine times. In DNA, the CDR3 is TGTGCCATCCAAGCGGGAGGCCGGAATGAGCAGTTCTTC. Encoded protein: CAIQAGGRNEQFF. V is TRBV10-3 and J is TRBJ2-1; TRBD2 matches at 9 bases. V shed 8 bases, J shed 7 bases, and the junction held 6 bases outside the gene matches. Germline V gene sequence: CDR1 ENHRY, CDR2 SYGVKD. The CDR3 consists of 13 residues.

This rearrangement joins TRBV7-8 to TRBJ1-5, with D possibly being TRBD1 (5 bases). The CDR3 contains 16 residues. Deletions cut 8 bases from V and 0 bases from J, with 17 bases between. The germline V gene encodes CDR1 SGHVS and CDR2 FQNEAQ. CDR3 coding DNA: TGTGCCAGCGCAGCCTTCCGACAGTATAGCAATCAGCCCCAGCATTTT. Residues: CASAAFRQYSNQPQHF.

The CDR3 spells CASSAGTGANQPQHF. In nucleotides, the CDR3 is TGTGCCAGCAGCGCCGGGACAGGGGCTAATCAGCCCCAGCATTTT. The chain recombines TRBV6-1 with TRBJ1-5; 10 nucleotides align to TRBD1. CDR3 length: 15 amino acids. CDR1 and CDR2 from the germline V gene are MNHNS and SASEGT. Trimming took 6 bases from V and 4 from J; bases not matched to a gene: 6.